Listed below are T cell receptor beta chains from one sample, sequenced in a study of PD-1 blockade in classical Hodgkin lymphoma. Profiled with immunoSEQ multiplex PCR; TCRdb holds only in-frame clones, not every one. The profile shows approximately 46,000 clones, around 70% of them singletons. Sequences were derived from peripheral blood mononuclear cells (PBMCs), sampled at baseline. All receptors come from a human donor with classical Hodgkin lymphoma. The CDR3 runs from the conserved cysteine through the conserved F or W. The D gene is left open where the match is weak. Only part of the rows carry a size: once, few, many, or a class if the clone is expanded.

TRBJ2-3 TRBD1 NA TRBV5-1 CASSLTGETQYF TGCGCCAGCAGCCTAACAGGGGAGACGCAGTATTTT
TRBJ1-2 NA NA TRBV27 CASSLKQGGSNYGYTF TGTGCCAGCAGTCTGAAACAGGGAGGTAGTAACTATGGCTACACCTTC
TRBJ1-2 TRBD1 NA TRBV27 CASSPQPGQGGYGYTF TGTGCCAGCAGTCCCCAACCAGGACAGGGTGGCTATGGCTACACCTTC
TRBJ2-2 NA NA TRBV10-2 CASTRRASAAGELFF TGCGCCAGCACTAGAAGGGCCTCGGCAGCCGGGGAGCTGTTTTTT
TRBJ2-2 NA NA TRBV2 CASSDSVRTGELFF TGTGCCAGCAGTGATTCCGTTCGCACCGGGGAGCTGTTTTTT
TRBJ1-5 NA many TRBV6-6 CASSYSQPSNQPQHF TGTGCCAGCAGTTACTCACAGCCTAGCAATCAGCCCCAGCATTTT
TRBJ1-1 NA once TRBV9 CASSVGGAEAFF TGTGCCAGCAGCGTAGGGGGCGCTGAAGCTTTCTTT
TRBJ2-3 NA NA TRBV9 CASSVWDTDTQYF TGTGCCAGCAGCGTGTGGGACACAGATACGCAGTATTTT
TRBJ2-5 NA once TRBV2 CASTWLSVAQETQYF TGTGCCAGCACGTGGCTGAGCGTAGCTCAAGAGACCCAGTACTTC
TRBJ1-2 NA few TRBV5-4 CASSFRGNYGYTF TGTGCCAGCAGCTTCCGGGGGAACTATGGCTACACCTTC
TRBJ2-3 TRBD1 NA TRBV7-9 CASSVGNDRGPSDTQYF TGTGCCAGCAGCGTGGGGAACGACAGGGGGCCCTCAGATACGCAGTATTTT
TRBJ2-1 TRBD2 NA TRBV9 CASSPSGDALGSQFF TGTGCCAGCAGCCCCAGCGGGGACGCATTGGGTTCGCAGTTCTTC
TRBJ2-1 NA NA TRBV6-5 CASSSLRAFNEQFF TGTGCCAGCAGCTCCCTCAGGGCTTTTAATGAGCAGTTCTTC
TRBJ2-2 NA NA TRBV7-2 CASSALGTMNTGELFF TGTGCCAGCAGCGCTTTAGGGACAATGAACACCGGGGAGCTGTTTTTT